The entry that follows covers one T cell receptor (beta chain) sequence. The sample's time point: newly diagnosed GD, antithyroid drugs for less than 3 months. Making the TCR library involved RNA that had been extracted from PBMCs. HTBI primers from iRepertoire and Arm-PCR of CDR3 regions yielded the TCR beta libraries. TCRdb re-derived calls from the multiplex PCR reads in MiXCR, one entry per CDR3 protein. The sample yields a few hundred thousand distinct CDR3 sequences, 15% to 20% seen once. The record originates from a study of regulatory T cells in long-lasting Graves disease. The same sample was also studied in work on T cells in Graves' hyperthyroidism and ophthalmopathy. That paper states: HTBI primers were used for first-round RT-PCR of the TCR CDR3.

Sequencing used peripheral blood mononuclear cells (PBMCs), obtained at new diagnosis, from a patient treated with antithyroid drugs. This receptor was taken from a woman aged 30 to 39 with Graves disease.

CDR3 nucleotides: TGCAGTGCTAGCGGGGGGGCGGAGGAGACCCAGTACTTC. Its protein is CSASGGAEETQYF. The V call is TRBV20-1, the J call TRBJ2-5, with 8 bases lining up with TRBD2. V shed 3 bases and J 5 bases; nucleotides not matched to a gene: 5. The germline V gene encodes CDR1 DFQATT and CDR2 SNEGSKA (reference sequence). The CDR3 is 13 residues long.